Below are 25 T cell receptor beta chains sequenced from a single sample in a study of somatic mutations in cytotoxic T cells in rheumatoid arthritis. Here immunoSEQ multiplex PCR was the method, and the copy in TCRdb shows in-frame clones only, minus some. The table includes 13,000 or so clones, about 68% detected once. The sequenced material came from CD8+ T cells sorted from blood. These receptors were taken from an adult with rheumatoid arthritis.

This chain links TRBV28 with TRBJ2-7; TRBD1 matches 11 bases. V was pared by 11 bases and J by 5 bases, with 8 bases of the junction left unmatched. Germline CDR1 reads MDHEN; CDR2 reads SYDVKM. This CDR3 region has 13 residues. CDR3 sequence: CASRDRGSNEQYF. The DNA of the CDR3 is TGTGCCTCCCGGGACAGGGGGTCGAACGAGCAGTACTTC. Full variable domain (missing parts from reference TRBV28 and TRBJ2-7): DVKVTQSSRYLVKRTGEKVFLECVQDMDHENMFWYRQDPGLGLRLIYFSYDVKMKEKGDIPEGYSVSREKKERFSLILESASTNQTSMYLCASRDRGSNEQYFGPGTRLTVT.

The genes are TRBV15 and TRBJ2-1; 9 bases are a match to TRBD2. The V segment lost 1 base and the J segment 4 bases; nucleotides outside the gene matches: 5. This CDR3 has 16 residues. The germline V gene encodes CDR1 LNHNV and CDR2 YYDKDF (reference sequence). The CDR3 bases are TGTGCCACCAGCAGAGTAGCGGGGGCCAAATACAATGAGCAGTTCTTC. Translating gives CATSRVAGAKYNEQFF.

This sequence joins TRBV4-1 and TRBJ2-5; weak D call: TRBD2 (5 bases). Germline loops: CDR1 MGHRA, CDR2 YSYEKL. Trimming took off 0 bases at V and 2 bases at J, with 10 bases between the two ends. This CDR3 is 15 amino acids long. The CDR3 bases are TGCGCCAGCAGCCAAGACGCGGGCCAGCAAGAGACCCAGTACTTC. This sequence encodes CASSQDAGQQETQYF.

This sequence joins TRBV7-2 and TRBJ2-2; the match to TRBD2 covers 7 bases. The CDR3 covers 14 residues. Trimming removed 4 bases from V and 9 bases from J; junction bases left unmatched: 8. Germline loops: CDR1 SGHTA, CDR2 FQGNSA. CDR3 amino acids: CASSYGGERRELFF. The DNA of the CDR3 is TGTGCCAGCAGCTATGGGGGGGAGAGGCGGGAGCTGTTTTTT.

The rearrangement links TRBV5-4 to TRBJ2-7, with TRBD2 matching over 8 bases. The CDR3 extends over 15 amino acids. Losses at the gene ends were 4 bases for V and 2 bases for J; bases not matched to a gene: 8. Germline assignment: CDR1 SGHNT and CDR2 YYREEE (reference sequence). CDR3 DNA: TGTGCCAGCAGCCCTTCAGCGGGGGACGCCTACGAGCAGTACTTC. Translation gives CASSPSAGDAYEQYF.

The CDR3 DNA follows: TGTGCCAGCAGCACGACACACGCCATCTACAATGAGCAGTTCTTC. It specifies CASSTTHAIYNEQFF. The chain uses TRBV7-9 and TRBJ2-1; D ambiguous. The V end was cut by 5 bases, the J end by 3 bases, with 14 bases between. Looked up from germline, CDR1 is SEHNR and CDR2 is FQNEAQ (reference sequence). This CDR3 spans 15 amino acids.

This chain uses TRBV28 with TRBJ2-7; D is ambiguous. CDR3 length: 12 amino acids. The V end lost 3 bases, the J end lost 6 bases, and 9 bases lay between the germline ends. Germline loops: CDR1 MDHEN, CDR2 SYDVKM. The CDR3 here is CASSLGAPEQYF. DNA for the CDR3: TGTGCCAGCAGTTTGGGCGCACCCGAGCAGTACTTC.

The chain links TRBV30 to TRBJ2-1; possibly TRBD1 for D (5 bases). The V gene's germline CDR1 is GTSNPN and CDR2 SVGIG (reference sequence). V was clipped by 2 bases and J by 5 bases, with 7 bases between them. The CDR3 consists of 12 residues. The CDR3 is CAWSSDNNEQFF. The CDR3 region has the DNA TGTGCCTGGAGTTCGGACAACAATGAGCAGTTCTTC.

This clone occurred once. V usage is TRBV7-8 and J usage is TRBJ1-1, with D unclear. The V end was cut by 3 bases, the J end by 1 base, with 6 bases between. CDR3 length: 13 amino acids. The germline V gene encodes CDR1 SGHVS and CDR2 FQNEAQ. CDR3 bases: TGTGCCAGCAGCTTGTTTGGGAACACTGAAGCTTTCTTT. The encoded protein is CASSLFGNTEAFF.

This clone was seen only a few times. This chain links TRBV5-4 with TRBJ2-7; 8 bases fit TRBD2. Germline V gene data show CDR1 as SGHNT and CDR2 as YYREEE (reference sequence). The CDR3 runs to 17 residues. J lost 0 bases, V lost 4 bases, and 12 bases had no gene match. CDR3 nucleotide sequence: TGTGCCAGCAGCCCAGGGCGGGGGGAGATAACCTCCTACGAGCAGTACTTC. Residues: CASSPGRGEITSYEQYF.

The count of this clone is one. This chain uses TRBV15 with TRBJ1-5; D gene ambiguous. The germline gives CDR1 LNHNV, CDR2 YYDKDF (reference sequence). CDR3 size: 12 residues. With 0 bases removed from V and 14 bases from J, the gap between germline ends came to 11 bases. In DNA form, the CDR3 reads TGTGCCACCAGCAGAGATGGACGGGTCAAGCATTTT. Its protein is CATSRDGRVKHF.

The CDR3 protein is CASSLRGTSNQPQHF. Here the CDR3 DNA reads TGTGCCAGCAGCTTGAGAGGAACTAGCAATCAGCCCCAGCATTTT. This chain links TRBV7-9 with TRBJ1-5; D gene ambiguous. V shed 3 bases and J shed 0 bases, with 9 bases lying between them. This CDR3 is 15 amino acids long. Germline V gene data show CDR1 as SEHNR and CDR2 as FQNEAQ (reference sequence).

The chain uses TRBV2 and TRBJ1-1; possible D gene TRBD1, 6 bases. The CDR3 loop spans 13 amino acids. Deletions cut 5 bases from V and 4 bases from J, with 11 bases between. Germline V CDR1 and CDR2: SNHLY, FYNNEI. The CDR3, as DNA: TGTGCCAGCAGTTACAGGGTGGGCACTGAAGCTTTCTTT. The encoded protein is CASSYRVGTEAFF.

V and J are TRBV30 and TRBJ2-2; TRBD2 is a possible D gene (6 bases). V shed 0 bases and J shed 6 bases, with 8 bases lying between them. The CDR3 contains 13 residues. CDR1 is GTSNPN, CDR2 SVGIG, per germline (reference sequence). Written as DNA, the CDR3 is TGTGCCTGGAGTGTCCCGGGGGCCGGGGAGCTGTTTTTT. Translating gives CAWSVPGAGELFF. Drawing the rest from reference TRBV30 and TRBJ2-2, the complete variable domain is SQTIHQWPATLVQPVGSPLSLECTVEGTSNPNLYWYRQAAGRGLQLLFYSVGIGQISSEVPQNLSASRPQDRQFILSSKKLLLSDSGFYLCAWSVPGAGELFFGEGSRLTVL.

The gene calls are TRBV30 and TRBJ2-5; 8 nucleotides align to TRBD2. V gave up 1 base and J gave up 4 bases; unmatched junction bases: 2. Per the germline V gene, CDR1 is GTSNPN and CDR2 is SVGIG (reference sequence). This CDR3 has 13 amino acids. CDR3 in amino acids: CAWSAGGPETQYF. In DNA, the CDR3 is TGTGCCTGGAGTGCGGGGGGGCCAGAGACCCAGTACTTC.

The rearrangement joins TRBV5-6 to TRBJ2-1, with TRBD1 matching over 9 bases. V dropped 3 bases and J dropped 0; count of bases not matched to a gene: 1. This CDR3 comprises 15 residues. Germline V gives CDR1 SGHDT, CDR2 YYEEEE. For the CDR3, the DNA is TGTGCCAGCAGCTCGGACAGGGGCTCCTACAATGAGCAGTTCTTC. This gives the protein CASSSDRGSYNEQFF.

The gene calls are TRBV6-6 and TRBJ2-1; 12 nucleotides match TRBD1. V gave up 6 bases and J gave up 7 bases; unmatched junction bases: 7. CDR3 size: 15 residues. Germline values: CDR1 MNHNY, CDR2 SVGAGI (reference sequence). CDR3 residues: CASSWGQGAQNEQFF. CDR3 coding DNA: TGTGCCAGCAGCTGGGGACAGGGGGCGCAGAATGAGCAGTTCTTC.

V usage is TRBV2 and J usage is TRBJ2-1; D ambiguous. The CDR3 runs 13 residues. Germline V gene lookup returns CDR1 SNHLY and CDR2 FYNNEI. Trimming cost V 10 bases and J 6 bases, with 16 bases left between them. The CDR3 coding sequence is TGTGCCACCATGACTGCAGCGTTCAATGAGCAGTTCTTC. It specifies CATMTAAFNEQFF.

The V gene is TRBV6-1, the J gene TRBJ1-1; D uncertain. The CDR3 extends over 11 amino acids. Trimming removed 11 bases from V and 8 bases from J, with 15 bases in between. Germline V gene data show CDR1 as MNHNS and CDR2 as SASEGT. The CDR3 loop is CAVSVRAEAFF. CDR3 nucleotide sequence: TGTGCCGTCTCCGTGAGGGCAGAAGCTTTCTTT.

The V and J genes are TRBV4-1 and TRBJ2-7; 9 bases map to TRBD1. Germline V CDR1 and CDR2: MGHRA, YSYEKL. Unmatched junction bases numbered 2, after V lost 2 bases and J lost 0 bases. This CDR3 contains 15 residues. Here the CDR3 DNA reads TGCGCCAGCAGCCAATCGACAGGGGGCTCCTACGAGCAGTACTTC. It specifies CASSQSTGGSYEQYF.

This chain connects TRBV28 to TRBJ2-2; maybe TRBD2 (6 bases). Germline V gene lookup returns CDR1 MDHEN and CDR2 SYDVKM. The CDR3 is made up of 15 amino acids. The V and J ends lost 6 bases and 7 bases respectively, with 18 bases between them. The CDR3 here is CASSRLGGEHGELFF. The CDR3 region has the DNA TGTGCCAGCAGCCGCCTCGGAGGGGAACACGGGGAGCTGTTTTTT.

This clone was counted between two and nine times. The chain couples TRBV27 to TRBJ2-7; D uncertain. The CDR3 has 13 amino acids. Germline V gene data show CDR1 as MNHEY and CDR2 as SMNVEV (reference sequence). Trimming took off 6 bases at V and 7 bases at J, with 16 bases between the two ends. For the CDR3, the DNA is TGTGCCAGCAGAGCTCTGGACGGAGTAGAGCAGTACTTC. Amino acids: CASRALDGVEQYF.

The chain has TRBV6-1 and TRBJ2-5; TRBD1 is a possible D gene (6 bases). The CDR3 has 13 residues. Germline CDR1 is MNHNS and CDR2 is SASEGT. V was pared by 7 bases and J by 14 bases, with 23 bases between. CDR3: CASIESAWGPSYF. The CDR3 DNA is TGTGCCAGCATTGAGAGTGCGTGGGGGCCCTCTTACTTC.

The CDR3 protein is CAWSDRFRNTEAFF. Here the CDR3 DNA reads TGTGCCTGGTCGGACAGGTTTCGAAACACTGAAGCTTTCTTT. The genes are TRBV30 and TRBJ1-1, with 7 positions matching TRBD1. The junction had 8 bases not matched to a gene; V was cut back by 5 bases and J by 2 bases. Per germline, CDR1 GTSNPN and CDR2 SVGIG (reference sequence). This CDR3 spans 14 amino acids.

This chain connects TRBV30 to TRBJ2-5; a weak D match, TRBD1 (5 bases). Trimming stripped 0 bases from V and 5 bases from J, with 10 bases between. The germline gives CDR1 GTSNPN, CDR2 SVGIG (reference sequence). The CDR3 consists of 13 residues. The CDR3 DNA is TGTGCCTGGAGTGTACCCAGGGCGGAGACCCAGTACTTC. Its protein is CAWSVPRAETQYF.